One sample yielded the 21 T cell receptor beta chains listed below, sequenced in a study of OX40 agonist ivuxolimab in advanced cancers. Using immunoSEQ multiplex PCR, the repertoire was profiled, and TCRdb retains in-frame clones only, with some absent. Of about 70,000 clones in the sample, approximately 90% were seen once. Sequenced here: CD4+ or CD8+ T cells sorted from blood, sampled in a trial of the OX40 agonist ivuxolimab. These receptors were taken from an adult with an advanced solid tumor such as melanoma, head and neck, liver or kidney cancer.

The CDR3 sequence is CASSVEVGNYGYTF. The CDR3 DNA reads as TGTGCCAGCAGCGTAGAGGTCGGAAACTATGGCTACACCTTC. The chain links TRBV9 to TRBJ1-2; no clear D. Germline assignment: CDR1 SGDLS and CDR2 YYNGEE. This CDR3 comprises 14 residues. With 0 bases removed from V and 2 bases from J, the gap between germline ends came to 8 bases.

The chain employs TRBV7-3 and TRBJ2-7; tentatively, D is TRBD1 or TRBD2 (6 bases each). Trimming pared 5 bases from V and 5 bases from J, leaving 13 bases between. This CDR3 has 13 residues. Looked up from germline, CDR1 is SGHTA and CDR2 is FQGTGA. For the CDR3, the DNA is TGTGCCAGCAGCCCCGGGGGCAGCAACGAGCAGTACTTC. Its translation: CASSPGGSNEQYF.

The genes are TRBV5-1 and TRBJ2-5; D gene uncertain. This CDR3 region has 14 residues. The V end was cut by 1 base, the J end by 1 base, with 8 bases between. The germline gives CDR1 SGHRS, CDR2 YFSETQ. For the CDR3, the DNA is TGCGCCAGCAGCTTGCAACACAGCCAAGAGACCCAGTACTTC. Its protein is CASSLQHSQETQYF.

CDR3 loop: CASSLTGDDYGYTF. The CDR3 DNA follows: TGTGCCAGCAGCTTAACGGGTGACGACTATGGCTACACCTTC. The chain recombines TRBV5-6 with TRBJ1-2; no firm D call. V was shortened by 2 bases and J by 3 bases, with 11 bases between the two germline ends. The germline V gene has CDR1 SGHDT and CDR2 YYEEEE. CDR3 length: 14 residues.

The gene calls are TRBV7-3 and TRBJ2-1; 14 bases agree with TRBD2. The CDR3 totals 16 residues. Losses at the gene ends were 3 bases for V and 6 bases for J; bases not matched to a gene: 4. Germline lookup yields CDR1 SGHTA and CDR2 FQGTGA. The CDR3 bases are TGTGCCAGCAGCTTTTCGACTAGCGGGGGGGTCAATGAGCAGTTCTTC. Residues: CASSFSTSGGVNEQFF.

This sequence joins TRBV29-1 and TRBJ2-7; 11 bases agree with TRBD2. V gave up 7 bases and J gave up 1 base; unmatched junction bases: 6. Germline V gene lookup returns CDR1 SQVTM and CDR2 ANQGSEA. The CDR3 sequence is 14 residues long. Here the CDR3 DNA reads TGCAGCGCTAGTGTAGCGGGGGGGTCCTACGAGCAGTACTTC. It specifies CSASVAGGSYEQYF.

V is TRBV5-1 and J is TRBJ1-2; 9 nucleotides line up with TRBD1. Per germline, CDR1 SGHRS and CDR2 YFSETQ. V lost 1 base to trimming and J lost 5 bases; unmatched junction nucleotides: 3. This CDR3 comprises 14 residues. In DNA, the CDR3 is TGCGCCAGCAGCTTGTGGACAGGGGATTATGGCTACACCTTC. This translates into CASSLWTGDYGYTF.

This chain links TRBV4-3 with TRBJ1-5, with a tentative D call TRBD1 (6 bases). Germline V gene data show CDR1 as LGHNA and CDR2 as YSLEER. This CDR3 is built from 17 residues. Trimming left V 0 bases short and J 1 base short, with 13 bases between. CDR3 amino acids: CASSQDPQGGSNQPQHF. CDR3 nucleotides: TGCGCCAGCAGCCAAGATCCACAGGGAGGAAGCAATCAGCCCCAGCATTTT.

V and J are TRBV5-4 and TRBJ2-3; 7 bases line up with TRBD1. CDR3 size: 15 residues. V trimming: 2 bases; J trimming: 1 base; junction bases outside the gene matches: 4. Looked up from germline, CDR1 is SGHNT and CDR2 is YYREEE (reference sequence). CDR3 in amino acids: CASSLGQGGTDTQYF. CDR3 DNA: TGTGCCAGCAGCTTAGGGCAGGGGGGCACAGATACGCAGTATTTT.

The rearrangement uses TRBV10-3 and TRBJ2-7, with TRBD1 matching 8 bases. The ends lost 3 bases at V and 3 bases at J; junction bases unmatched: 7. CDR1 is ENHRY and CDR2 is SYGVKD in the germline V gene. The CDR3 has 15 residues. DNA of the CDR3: TGTGCCATCAGTGAATGGACAGGGTTCATCTACGAGCAGTACTTC. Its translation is CAISEWTGFIYEQYF.

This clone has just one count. The CDR3 nucleotides read TGTGCCTGGAGGCGGCAGAGCGGCCACAATGAGCAGTTCTTC. Encoded protein: CAWRRQSGHNEQFF. V usage is TRBV30 and J usage is TRBJ2-1; maybe TRBD2 (5 bases). The V gene lost 3 bases and the J gene lost 5 bases, with 14 bases spanning the gap. The CDR3 extends over 14 amino acids. Germline CDR1 and CDR2: GTSNPN and SVGIG (reference sequence).

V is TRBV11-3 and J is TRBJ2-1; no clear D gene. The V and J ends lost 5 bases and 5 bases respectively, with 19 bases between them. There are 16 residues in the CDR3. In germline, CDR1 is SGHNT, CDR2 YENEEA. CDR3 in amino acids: CASSKSTPWADNEQFF. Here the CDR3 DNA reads TGTGCCAGCAGCAAATCCACCCCCTGGGCTGACAATGAGCAGTTCTTC.

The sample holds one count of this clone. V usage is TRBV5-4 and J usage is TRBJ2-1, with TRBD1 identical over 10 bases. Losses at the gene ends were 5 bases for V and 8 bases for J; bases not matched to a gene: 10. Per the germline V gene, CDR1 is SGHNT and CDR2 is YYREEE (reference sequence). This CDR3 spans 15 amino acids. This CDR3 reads CASSPGQGVTDEQFF. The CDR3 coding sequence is TGTGCCAGCAGTCCCGGACAGGGGGTGACCGATGAGCAGTTCTTC.

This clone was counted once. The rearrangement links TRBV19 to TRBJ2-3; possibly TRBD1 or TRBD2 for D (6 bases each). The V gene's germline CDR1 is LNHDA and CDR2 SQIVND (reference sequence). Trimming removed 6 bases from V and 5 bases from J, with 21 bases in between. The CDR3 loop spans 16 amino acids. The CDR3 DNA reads TGTGCCAGTAGCCGCGTGATGGGGGGCGGGTTAGATACGCAGTATTTT. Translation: CASSRVMGGGLDTQYF. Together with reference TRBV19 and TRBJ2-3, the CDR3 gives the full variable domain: DGGITQSPKYLFRKEGQNVTLSCEQNLNHDAMYWYRQDPGQGLRLIYYSQIVNDFQKGDIAEGYSVSREKKESFPLTVTSAQKNPTAFYLCASSRVMGGGLDTQYFGPGTRLTVL.

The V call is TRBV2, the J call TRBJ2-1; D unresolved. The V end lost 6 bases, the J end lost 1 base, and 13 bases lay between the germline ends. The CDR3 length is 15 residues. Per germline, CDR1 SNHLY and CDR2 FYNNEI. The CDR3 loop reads CASRHGIRSYNEQFF. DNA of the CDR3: TGTGCCAGCAGACATGGGATACGATCCTACAATGAGCAGTTCTTC.

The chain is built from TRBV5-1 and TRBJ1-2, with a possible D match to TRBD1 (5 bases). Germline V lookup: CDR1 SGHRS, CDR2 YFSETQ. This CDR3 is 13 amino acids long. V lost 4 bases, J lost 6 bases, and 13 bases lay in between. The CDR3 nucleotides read TGCGCCAGCAGCCGCACAGGTCGAGATGGCTACACCTTC. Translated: CASSRTGRDGYTF.

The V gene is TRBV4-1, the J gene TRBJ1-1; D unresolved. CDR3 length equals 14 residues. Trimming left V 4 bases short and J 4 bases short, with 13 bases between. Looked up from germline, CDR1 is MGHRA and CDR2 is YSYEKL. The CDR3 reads CASSRYSGSTEAFF. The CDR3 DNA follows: TGCGCCAGCAGCCGTTACAGTGGGAGCACTGAAGCTTTCTTT.

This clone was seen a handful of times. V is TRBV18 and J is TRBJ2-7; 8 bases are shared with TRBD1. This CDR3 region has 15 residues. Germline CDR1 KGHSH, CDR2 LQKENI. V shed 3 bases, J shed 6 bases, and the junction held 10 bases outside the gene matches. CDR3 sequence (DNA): TGTGCCAGCTCACCTGGACAGGGCGGGGTCCTCGAGCAGTACTTC. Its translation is CASSPGQGGVLEQYF.

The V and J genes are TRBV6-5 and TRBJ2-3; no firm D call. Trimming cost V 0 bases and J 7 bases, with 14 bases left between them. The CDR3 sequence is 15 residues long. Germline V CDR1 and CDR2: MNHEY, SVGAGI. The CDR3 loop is CASSYSRLILNTQYF. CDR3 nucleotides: TGTGCCAGCAGTTACTCCCGCCTAATTTTGAATACGCAGTATTTT.

The CDR3: CASSKLSGGETQYF. The CDR3 bases are TGTGCCAGCAGCAAATTATCGGGCGGGGAGACCCAGTACTTC. The chain combines TRBV5-4 with TRBJ2-5; possible D gene TRBD2, 5 bases. Germline loops: CDR1 SGHNT, CDR2 YYREEE (reference sequence). Trimming left V 4 bases short and J 5 bases short, with 15 bases between. This CDR3 region has 14 residues.

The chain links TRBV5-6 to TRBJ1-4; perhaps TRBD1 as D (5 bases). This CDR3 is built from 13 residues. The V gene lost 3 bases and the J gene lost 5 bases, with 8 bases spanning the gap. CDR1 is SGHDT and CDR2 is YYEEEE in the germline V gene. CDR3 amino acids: CASSSGPNEKLFF. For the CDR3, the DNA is TGTGCCAGCAGCTCGGGGCCCAATGAAAAACTGTTTTTT. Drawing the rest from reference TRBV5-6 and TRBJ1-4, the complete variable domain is DAGVTQSPTHLIKTRGQQVTLRCSPKSGHDTVSWYQQALGQGPQFIFQYYEEEERQRGNFPDRFSGHQFPNYSSELNVNALLLGDSALYLCASSSGPNEKLFFGSGTQLSVL.